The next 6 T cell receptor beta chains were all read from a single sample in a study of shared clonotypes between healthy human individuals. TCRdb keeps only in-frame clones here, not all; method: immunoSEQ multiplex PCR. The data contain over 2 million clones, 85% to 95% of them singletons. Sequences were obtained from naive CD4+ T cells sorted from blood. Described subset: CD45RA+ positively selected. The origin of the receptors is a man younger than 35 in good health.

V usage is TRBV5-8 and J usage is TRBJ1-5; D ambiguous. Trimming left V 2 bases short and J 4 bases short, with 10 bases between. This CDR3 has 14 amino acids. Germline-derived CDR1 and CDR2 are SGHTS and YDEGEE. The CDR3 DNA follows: TGTGCCAGCAGCTTAAGGGAGAATAATCAGCCCCAGCATTTT. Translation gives CASSLRENNQPQHF.

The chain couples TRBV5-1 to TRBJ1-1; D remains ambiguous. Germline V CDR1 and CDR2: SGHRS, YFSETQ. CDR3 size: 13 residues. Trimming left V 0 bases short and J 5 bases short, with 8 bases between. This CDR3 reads CASSLVESTEAFF. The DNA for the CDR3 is TGCGCCAGCAGCTTGGTGGAGTCTACTGAAGCTTTCTTT.

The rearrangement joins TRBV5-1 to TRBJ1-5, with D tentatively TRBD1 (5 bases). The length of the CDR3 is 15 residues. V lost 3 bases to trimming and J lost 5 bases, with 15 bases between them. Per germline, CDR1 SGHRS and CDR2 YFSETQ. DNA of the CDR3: TGCGCCAGCAGCTACATAGCAGGGAACTATCAGCCCCAGCATTTT. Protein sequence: CASSYIAGNYQPQHF.

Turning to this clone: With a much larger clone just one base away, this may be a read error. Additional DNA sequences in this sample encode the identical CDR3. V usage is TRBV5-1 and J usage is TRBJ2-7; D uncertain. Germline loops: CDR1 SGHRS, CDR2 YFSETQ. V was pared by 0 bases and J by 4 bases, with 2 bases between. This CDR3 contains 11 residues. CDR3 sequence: CASSLDYEQYF. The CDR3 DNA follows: TGCGCCAGCAGCTTGGATTACGAGCAGTACTTC.

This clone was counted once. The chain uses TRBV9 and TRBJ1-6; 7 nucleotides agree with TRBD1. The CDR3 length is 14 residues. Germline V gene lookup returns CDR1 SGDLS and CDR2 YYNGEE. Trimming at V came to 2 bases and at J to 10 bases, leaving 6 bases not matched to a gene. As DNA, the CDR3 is TGTGCCAGCAGCGTGGCGACAGGGATGTCACCCCTCCACTTT. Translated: CASSVATGMSPLHF.

CDR3 in DNA: TGCGCCAGCAGCTTGGTGGGGGAGGCCCAGTACTTC. Translated: CASSLVGEAQYF. The chain links TRBV5-1 to TRBJ2-5, with D maybe TRBD2 (6 bases). V dropped 0 bases and J dropped 9 bases, with 9 bases sitting between them. CDR1 and CDR2 from the germline V gene are SGHRS and YFSETQ. The CDR3 runs 12 residues.